This TCR beta chain was profiled in a study of blood T cell repertoires in COVID-19. Study-wide context: Sample material is recorded as cDNA or gDNA derived from T cells, B-cell-depleted T cells, or PBMCs.

Per the original data handling: Reference gene primer amplification yielded estimated nucleated cell counts. Measured with immunoSEQ multiplex PCR; TCRdb has only the in-frame clones, and not every one. V and J calls and clone size are copied from that table; D and trimming were computed from the DNA. The data contain about 240,000 clones, 86% of them seen just once; the ten biggest clones take up 9% to 15%. With 5 bases clipped from V and 0 bases from J, the junction kept 7 bases outside the gene matches. The CDR3 is made up of 16 amino acids. Germline V gene lookup returns CDR1 SEHNR and CDR2 FQNEAQ (reference sequence).

This sequence joins TRBV7-9 and TRBJ1-5, with TRBD1 identical over 7 bases. Specimen: peripheral blood. This clonotype originated in a man older than 75 with acute or convalescent COVID-19. The CDR3 loop is CASSPGTDYSNQPQHF. The CDR3 DNA reads as TGTGCCAGCAGCCCCGGGACAGACTATAGCAATCAGCCCCAGCATTTT.